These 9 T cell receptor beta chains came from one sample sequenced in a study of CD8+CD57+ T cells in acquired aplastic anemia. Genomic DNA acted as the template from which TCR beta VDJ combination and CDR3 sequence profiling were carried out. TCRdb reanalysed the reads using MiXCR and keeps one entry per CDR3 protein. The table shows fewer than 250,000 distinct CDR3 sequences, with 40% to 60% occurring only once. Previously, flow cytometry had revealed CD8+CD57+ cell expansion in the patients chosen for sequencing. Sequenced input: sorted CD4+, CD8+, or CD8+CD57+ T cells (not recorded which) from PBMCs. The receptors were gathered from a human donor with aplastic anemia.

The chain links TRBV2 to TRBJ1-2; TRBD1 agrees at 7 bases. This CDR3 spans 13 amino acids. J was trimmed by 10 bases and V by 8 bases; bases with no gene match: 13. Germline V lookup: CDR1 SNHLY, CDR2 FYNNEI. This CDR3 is CASSVGTEDDYTF. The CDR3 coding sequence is TGTGCCAGCTCGGTGGGGACAGAAGATGACTACACCTTC.

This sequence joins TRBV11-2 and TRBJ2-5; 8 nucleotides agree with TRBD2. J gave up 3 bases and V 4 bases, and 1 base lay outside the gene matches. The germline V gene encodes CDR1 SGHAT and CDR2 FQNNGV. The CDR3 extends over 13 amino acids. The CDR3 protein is CASSSGLEETQYF. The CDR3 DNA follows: TGTGCCAGCAGCTCGGGACTAGAAGAGACCCAGTACTTC. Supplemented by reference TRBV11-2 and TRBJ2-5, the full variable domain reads EAGVAQSPRYKIIEKRQSVAFWCNPISGHATLYWYQQILGQGPKLLIQFQNNGVVDDSQLPKDRFSAERLKGVDSTLKIQPAKLEDSAVYLCASSSGLEETQYFGPGTRLLVL.

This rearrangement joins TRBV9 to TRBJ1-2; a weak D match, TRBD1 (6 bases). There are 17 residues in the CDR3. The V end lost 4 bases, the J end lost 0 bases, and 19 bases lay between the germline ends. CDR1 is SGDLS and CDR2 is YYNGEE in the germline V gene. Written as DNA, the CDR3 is TGTGCCAGCAGCCCAGCGGGGGCTGGGCCGCCTAACTATGGCTACACCTTC. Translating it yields CASSPAGAGPPNYGYTF.

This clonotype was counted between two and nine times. The CDR3 loop is CASSWGRGDPQPQHF. CDR3 nucleotide sequence: TGTGCCAGCAGTTGGGGCAGGGGGGACCCTCAGCCCCAGCATTTT. This rearrangement joins TRBV28 to TRBJ1-5; TRBD1 agrees at 7 bases. V was clipped by 4 bases and J by 6 bases; unmatched bases: 9. CDR1 MDHEN and CDR2 SYDVKM come from the germline V gene. The CDR3 sequence is 15 residues long.

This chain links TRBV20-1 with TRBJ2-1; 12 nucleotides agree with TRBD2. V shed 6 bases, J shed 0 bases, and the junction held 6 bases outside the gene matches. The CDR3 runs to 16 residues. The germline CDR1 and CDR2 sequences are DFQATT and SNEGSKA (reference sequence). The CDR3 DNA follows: TGCAGTGCCGGGACTAGCGGGCTAGGCTCCTACAATGAGCAGTTCTTC. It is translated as CSAGTSGLGSYNEQFF.

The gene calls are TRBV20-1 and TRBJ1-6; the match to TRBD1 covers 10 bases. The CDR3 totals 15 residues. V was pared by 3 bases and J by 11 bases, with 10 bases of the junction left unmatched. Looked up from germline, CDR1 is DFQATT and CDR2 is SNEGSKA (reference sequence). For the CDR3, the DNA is TGCAGTGCTAGCCCCGGGACAGGGGAAAATACACCCCTCCACTTT. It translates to CSASPGTGENTPLHF.

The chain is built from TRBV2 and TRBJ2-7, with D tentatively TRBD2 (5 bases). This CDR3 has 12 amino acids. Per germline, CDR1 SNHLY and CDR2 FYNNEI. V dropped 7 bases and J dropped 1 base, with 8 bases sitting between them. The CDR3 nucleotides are TGTGCCAGCAAGTCGGGATCCTACGAGCAGTACTTC. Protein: CASKSGSYEQYF.

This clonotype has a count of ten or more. The CDR3 reads CASSISLSQPQHF. Written as DNA, the CDR3 is TGTGCCAGTAGTATCTCTCTGTCCCAGCCCCAGCATTTT. The rearrangement links TRBV19 to TRBJ1-5; D remains ambiguous. Germline-derived CDR1 and CDR2 are LNHDA and SQIVND (reference sequence). Trimming took 3 bases from V and 7 from J, leaving 10 bases between them. CDR3 length: 13 residues.

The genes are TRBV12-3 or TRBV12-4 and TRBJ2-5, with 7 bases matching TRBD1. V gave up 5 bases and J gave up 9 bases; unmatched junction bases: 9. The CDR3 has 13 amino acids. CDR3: CASSLQGNQPQYF. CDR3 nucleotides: TGTGCCAGCAGTCTACAGGGGAATCAGCCCCAGTACTTC.